This T cell receptor beta chain originates from a study of blood T cell repertoires in COVID-19 (TCRdb year 2020). Notes on the research overall: Samples from collaborators originated in the United States, Italy and Spain and spanned both the acute and convalescent phases of COVID-19. The repertoires were released in a freely available public database intended as a resource for research on the immune response to SARS-CoV-2. The prospective study material was composed of cDNA or gDNA derived from T cells, B-cell-depleted T cells, or PBMCs. Where available, HLA class I and class II types were obtained from metadata supplied by the sample provider rather than from assay-based typing. The samples were drawn from two sources: the first 160 participants of the ongoing ImmuneRACE study, and some 1,300 subjects contributed by 6 global collaborators. Deeply sampled blood TCRbeta repertoires from subjects exposed to, actively infected with, or recovered from COVID-19 were included in the dataset. Nearly every sample came with metadata listing a de-identified subject ID, COVID-19 status, age in years and sex. Findings and caveats that apply to the study as a whole: The quantity of clinical and demographic metadata differed by source and by participant and was supplied without curation.

V trim: 1 base; J trim: 3 bases; unmatched bases: 3. Counted from cysteine to phenylalanine, this CDR3 has 15 amino acids. CDR3 DNA is the only sequence kept; it has 45 bases, read in frame from the first base. According to the germline V gene (reference sequence), CDR1 reads MNHEY and CDR2 reads SMNVEV. Turning to this clone: The clone's antigen remains unknown. Per-nucleotide qualities are absent, and no much larger clonotype sits a single base away.

TCRbeta CDR3 regions were amplified from genomic DNA by means of the immunoSEQ Assay, a bias-controlled multiplex PCR. The source study handled its data this way. Within the assay, amplification of reference gene primers was used to estimate how many nucleated cells each sample contained. Sequence reads were collapsed and filtered to measure the absolute abundance of every unique TCRbeta CDR3 rearrangement. For each sample, productive Simpson clonality was calculated by taking the square root of Simpson's diversity index across productive rearrangements. TCRdb took over this immuneACCESS table, retaining in-frame rearrangements with V and J assigned. Such tables are incomplete; in checked studies, under half of the missing clones stem from an unresolved V gene, and the remainder is unexplained. V, J and clone size reflect that table, while D and trimming were determined from the DNA. The sample data list fewer than 250,000 clones, and approximately 83% of these were observed just once. The ten largest make up around 2.3% of the sample.

Whole blood was collected in K2EDTA tubes by collaborating institutions according to the institutions' own protocols. Collaborator samples were shipped for TCRbeta analysis as frozen whole blood, isolated PBMCs, or DNA extracted from either sample type. The sequence joins TRBV27 to TRBJ2-7; 10 bases in the junction line up with TRBD1. The specimen sequenced was peripheral blood. The clonotype originates from a woman aged 40 to 49 with active or convalescent COVID-19. The bases are TGTGCCAGCAGTTTATTGGGACAGGGGCACTACGAGCAGTACTTC. Its amino acids are CASSLLGQGHYEQYF.